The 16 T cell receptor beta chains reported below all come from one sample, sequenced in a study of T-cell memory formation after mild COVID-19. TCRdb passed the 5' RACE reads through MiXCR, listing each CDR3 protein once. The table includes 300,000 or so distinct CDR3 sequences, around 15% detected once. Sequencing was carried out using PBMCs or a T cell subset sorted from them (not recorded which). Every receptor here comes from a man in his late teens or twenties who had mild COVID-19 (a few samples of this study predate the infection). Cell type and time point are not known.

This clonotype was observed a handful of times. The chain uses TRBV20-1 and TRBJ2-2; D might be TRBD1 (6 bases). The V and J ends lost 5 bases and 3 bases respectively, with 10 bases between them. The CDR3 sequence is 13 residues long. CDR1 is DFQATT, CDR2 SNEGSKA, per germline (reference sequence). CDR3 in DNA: TGCAGTGCTGGGGGCCGATACACCGGGGAGCTGTTTTTT. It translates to CSAGGRYTGELFF.

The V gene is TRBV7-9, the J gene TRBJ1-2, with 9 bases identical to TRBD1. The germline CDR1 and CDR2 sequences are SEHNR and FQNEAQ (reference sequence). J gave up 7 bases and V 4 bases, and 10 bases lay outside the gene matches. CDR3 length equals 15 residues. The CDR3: CASSSDLQGAGGYTF. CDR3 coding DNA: TGTGCCAGCAGCTCTGATCTACAGGGGGCTGGTGGCTACACCTTC.

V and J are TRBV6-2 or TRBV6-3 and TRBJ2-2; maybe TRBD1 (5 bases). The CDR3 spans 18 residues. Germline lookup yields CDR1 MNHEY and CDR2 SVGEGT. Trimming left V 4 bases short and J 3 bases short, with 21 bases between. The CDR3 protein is CASSSRTGIGSDTGELFF. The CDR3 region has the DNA TGTGCCAGCAGTTCGAGAACAGGAATAGGCAGCGACACCGGGGAGCTGTTTTTT.

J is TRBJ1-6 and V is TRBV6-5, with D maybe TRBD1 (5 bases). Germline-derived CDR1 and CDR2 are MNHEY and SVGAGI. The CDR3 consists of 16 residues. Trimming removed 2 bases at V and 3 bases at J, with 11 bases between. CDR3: CASSYGQGVYNSPLHF. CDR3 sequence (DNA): TGTGCCAGCAGTTACGGCCAGGGAGTCTATAATTCACCCCTCCACTTT.

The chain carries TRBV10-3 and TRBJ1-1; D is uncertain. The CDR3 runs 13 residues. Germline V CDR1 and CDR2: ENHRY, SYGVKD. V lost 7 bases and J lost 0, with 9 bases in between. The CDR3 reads CAITGTLNTEAFF. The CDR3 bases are TGTGCCATCACCGGAACACTGAACACTGAAGCTTTCTTT.

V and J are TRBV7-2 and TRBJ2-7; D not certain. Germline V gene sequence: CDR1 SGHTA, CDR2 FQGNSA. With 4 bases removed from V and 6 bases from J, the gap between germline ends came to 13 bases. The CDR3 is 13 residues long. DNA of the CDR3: TGTGCCAGCAGCTATATCCACCTCCTCGAGCAGTACTTC. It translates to CASSYIHLLEQYF.

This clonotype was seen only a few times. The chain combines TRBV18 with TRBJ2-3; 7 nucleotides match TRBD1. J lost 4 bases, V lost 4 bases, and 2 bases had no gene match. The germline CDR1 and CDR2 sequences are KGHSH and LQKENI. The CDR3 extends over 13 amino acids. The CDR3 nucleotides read TGTGCCAGCTCACGGCAGGGGGCAGATACGCAGTATTTT. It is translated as CASSRQGADTQYF.

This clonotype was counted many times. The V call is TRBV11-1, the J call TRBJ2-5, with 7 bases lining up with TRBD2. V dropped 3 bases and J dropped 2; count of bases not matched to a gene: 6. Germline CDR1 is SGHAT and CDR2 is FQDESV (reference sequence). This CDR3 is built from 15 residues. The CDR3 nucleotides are TGTGCCAGCAGCTTGTGGGGGACTACTCAAGAGACCCAGTACTTC. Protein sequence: CASSLWGTTQETQYF. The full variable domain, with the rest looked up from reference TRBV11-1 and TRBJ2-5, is EAEVAQSPRYKITEKSQAVAFWCDPISGHATLYWYRQILGQGPELLVQFQDESVVDDSQLPKDRFSAERLKGVDSTLKIQPAELGDSAMYLCASSLWGTTQETQYFGPGTRLLVL.

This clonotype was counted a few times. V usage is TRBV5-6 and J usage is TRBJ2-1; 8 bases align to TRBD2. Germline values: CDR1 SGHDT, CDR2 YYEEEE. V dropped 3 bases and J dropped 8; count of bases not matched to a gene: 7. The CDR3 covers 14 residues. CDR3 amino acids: CASSYRGGPDEQFF. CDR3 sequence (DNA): TGTGCCAGCAGCTACCGGGGGGGCCCGGATGAGCAGTTCTTC.

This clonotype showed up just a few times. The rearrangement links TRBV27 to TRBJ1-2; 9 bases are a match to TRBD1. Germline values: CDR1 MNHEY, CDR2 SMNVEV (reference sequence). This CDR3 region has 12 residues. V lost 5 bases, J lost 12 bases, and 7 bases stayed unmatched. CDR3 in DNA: TGTGCCAGCAGTCCCACGGACAGGGGAAACACCTTC. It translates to CASSPTDRGNTF.

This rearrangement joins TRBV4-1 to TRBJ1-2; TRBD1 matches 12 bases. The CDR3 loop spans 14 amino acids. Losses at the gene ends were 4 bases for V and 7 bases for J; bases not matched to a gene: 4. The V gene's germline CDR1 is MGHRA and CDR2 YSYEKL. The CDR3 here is CASSPGQGASGYTF. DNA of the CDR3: TGCGCCAGCAGCCCGGGACAGGGGGCGTCTGGCTACACCTTC.

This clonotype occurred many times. The CDR3 loop is CASSSNAVTDTQYF. DNA of the CDR3: TGTGCCAGCAGTTCAAACGCGGTCACAGATACGCAGTATTTT. V is TRBV27 and J is TRBJ2-3, with no clear D. Trimming removed 4 bases from V and 2 bases from J, with 10 bases in between. The CDR3 loop spans 14 amino acids. Germline V gene lookup returns CDR1 MNHEY and CDR2 SMNVEV (reference sequence).

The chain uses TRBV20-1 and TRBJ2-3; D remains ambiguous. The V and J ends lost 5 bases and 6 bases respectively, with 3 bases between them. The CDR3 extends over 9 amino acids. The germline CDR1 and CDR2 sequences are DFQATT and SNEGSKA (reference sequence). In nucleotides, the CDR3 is TGCAGTGCTTTGGATACGCAGTATTTT. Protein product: CSALDTQYF.

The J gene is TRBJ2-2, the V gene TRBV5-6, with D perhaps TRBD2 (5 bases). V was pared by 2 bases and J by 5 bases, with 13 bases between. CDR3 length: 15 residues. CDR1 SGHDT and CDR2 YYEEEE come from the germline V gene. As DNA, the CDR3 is TGTGCCAGCAGCTTCGGCGGGTTTAAGACCGGGGAGCTGTTTTTT. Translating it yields CASSFGGFKTGELFF.

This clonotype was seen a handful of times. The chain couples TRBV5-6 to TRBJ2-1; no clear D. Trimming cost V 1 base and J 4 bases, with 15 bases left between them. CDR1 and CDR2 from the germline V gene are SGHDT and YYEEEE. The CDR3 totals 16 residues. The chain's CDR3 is CASSLWFGMEYNEQFF. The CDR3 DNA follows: TGTGCCAGCAGCTTGTGGTTCGGCATGGAATACAATGAGCAGTTCTTC.

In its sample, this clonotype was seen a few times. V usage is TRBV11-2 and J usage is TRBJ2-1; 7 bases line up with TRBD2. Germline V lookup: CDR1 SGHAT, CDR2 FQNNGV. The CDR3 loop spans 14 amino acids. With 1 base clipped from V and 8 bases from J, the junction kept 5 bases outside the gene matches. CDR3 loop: CASSLGTSVYEQFF. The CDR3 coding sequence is TGTGCCAGCAGCTTAGGGACTAGTGTTTATGAGCAGTTCTTC.